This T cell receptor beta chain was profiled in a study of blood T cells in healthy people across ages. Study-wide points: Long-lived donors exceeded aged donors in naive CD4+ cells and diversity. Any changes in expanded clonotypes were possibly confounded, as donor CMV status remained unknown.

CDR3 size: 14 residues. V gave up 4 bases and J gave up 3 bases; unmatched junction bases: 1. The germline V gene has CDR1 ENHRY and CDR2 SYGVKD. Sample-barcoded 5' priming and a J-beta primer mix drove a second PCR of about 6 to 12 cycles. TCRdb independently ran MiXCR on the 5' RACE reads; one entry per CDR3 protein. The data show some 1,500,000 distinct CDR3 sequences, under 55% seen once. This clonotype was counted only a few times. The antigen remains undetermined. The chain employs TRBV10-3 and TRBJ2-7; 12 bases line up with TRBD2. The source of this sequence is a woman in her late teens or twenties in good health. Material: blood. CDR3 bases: TGTGCCATCAGTGTGACTAGCGGGGGCTACGAGCAGTACTTC. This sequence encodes CAISVTSGGYEQYF.